The following is a TCR beta chain sequence with its context. The data were produced by immunoSEQ multiplex PCR, yet TCRdb's version contains in-frame clones alone and is incomplete. The table records approximately 100,000 clones, around 82% of them present only once. The data originate from a study of blood T cell repertoires in COVID-19. Material for sequencing was peripheral blood. The receptor's source is a woman in her fifties or sixties with acute or convalescent COVID-19.

In nucleotides, the CDR3 is TGTGCCAGCAGACTCATGAGCCAAGAGACCCAGTACTTC. Encoded protein: CASRLMSQETQYF. The genes are TRBV6-6 and TRBJ2-5; no reliable D call. The CDR3 sequence is 13 residues long. V was trimmed by 6 bases and J by 1 base, leaving 9 bases between them. Germline V lookup: CDR1 MNHNY, CDR2 SVGAGI (reference sequence).